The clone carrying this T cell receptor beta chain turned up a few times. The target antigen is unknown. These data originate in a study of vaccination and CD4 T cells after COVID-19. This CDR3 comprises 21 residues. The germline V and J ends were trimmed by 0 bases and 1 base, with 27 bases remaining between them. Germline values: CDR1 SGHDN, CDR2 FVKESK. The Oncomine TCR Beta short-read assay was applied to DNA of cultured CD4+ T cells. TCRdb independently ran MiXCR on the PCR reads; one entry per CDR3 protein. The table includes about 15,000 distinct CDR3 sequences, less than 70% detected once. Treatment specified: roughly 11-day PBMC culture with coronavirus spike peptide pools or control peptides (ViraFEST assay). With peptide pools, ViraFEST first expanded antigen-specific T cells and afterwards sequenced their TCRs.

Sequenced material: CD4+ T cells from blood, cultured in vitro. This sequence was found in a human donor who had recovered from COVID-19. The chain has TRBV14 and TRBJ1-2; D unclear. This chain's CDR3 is CASSQDYNENKVGLLNYGYTF. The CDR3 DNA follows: TGTGCCAGCAGCCAAGATTATAACGAGAACAAGGTCGGACTTCTTAACTATGGCTACACCTTC.